This passage covers 30 T cell receptor beta chains from one sample sequenced in a study of blood T cell repertoires in COVID-19. Produced via immunoSEQ multiplex PCR; TCRdb's table is partial and in-frame only. The sample contains some 110,000 clones, 85% to 90% of which appear only once. Sequenced input: peripheral blood. The receptors stem from a human donor in a cohort sampled during active COVID-19.

The gene calls are TRBV6-5 and TRBJ1-2; possible D gene TRBD1, 6 bases. V was trimmed by 0 bases and J by 6 bases, leaving 17 bases between them. Germline assignment: CDR1 MNHEY and CDR2 SVGAGI. The CDR3 covers 16 residues. The CDR3 is CASSYSIGTRADGYTF. CDR3 in DNA: TGTGCCAGCAGTTACTCGATTGGGACACGGGCGGATGGCTACACCTTC.

The chain couples TRBV4-1 to TRBJ1-5; D gene unclear. Trimming cost V 5 bases and J 6 bases, with 11 bases left between them. Germline V lookup: CDR1 MGHRA, CDR2 YSYEKL. CDR3 size: 13 residues. The CDR3 here is CASSLRRSQPQHF. The CDR3 DNA reads TGCGCCAGCAGCTTGCGCCGGTCTCAGCCCCAGCATTTT.

This sequence joins TRBV2 and TRBJ1-2, with D maybe TRBD1 (6 bases). Deletions cut 6 bases from V and 3 bases from J, with 17 bases between. This CDR3 contains 15 residues. The germline V gene has CDR1 SNHLY and CDR2 FYNNEI. In nucleotides, the CDR3 is TGTGCCAGCAGAGCTACAGGGTCTCGGGACTATGGCTACACCTTC. It is translated as CASRATGSRDYGYTF.

For this clone: The same CDR3 also results from other DNA sequences found in this sample. The chain combines TRBV4-1 with TRBJ1-4, with D perhaps TRBD1 (5 bases). V was shortened by 6 bases and J by 0 bases, with 11 bases between the two germline ends. This CDR3 contains 15 residues. Germline CDR1 MGHRA, CDR2 YSYEKL. The CDR3 region is CASSQTGATNEKLFF. The CDR3 nucleotides read TGCGCCAGCAGTCAAACAGGAGCAACTAATGAAAAACTGTTTTTT.

The rearrangement uses TRBV29-1 and TRBJ1-5; D not certain. The V and J ends lost 4 bases and 7 bases respectively, with 26 bases between them. The CDR3 sequence is 17 residues long. Germline V gene lookup returns CDR1 SQVTM and CDR2 ANQGSEA. For the CDR3, the DNA is TGCAGCGTTGTAGGAGGAGGGCTAAACGGGTCACAACAGCCCCAGCATTTT. Its protein is CSVVGGGLNGSQQPQHF.

The V and J genes are TRBV5-1 and TRBJ2-3, with 12 bases matching TRBD2. The CDR3 spans 17 residues. V shed 3 bases and J 3 bases; nucleotides not matched to a gene: 8. Germline CDR1 SGHRS, CDR2 YFSETQ. CDR3 in amino acids: CASSSLTSGGMTDTQYF. The CDR3 DNA follows: TGCGCCAGCAGCTCTCTGACTAGCGGGGGTATGACAGATACGCAGTATTTT. The full variable domain, completed using reference TRBV5-1 and TRBJ2-3, is KAGVTQTPRYLIKTRGQQVTLSCSPISGHRSVSWYQQTPGQGLQFLFEYFSETQRNKGNFPGRFSGRQFSNSRSEMNVSTLELGDSALYLCASSSLTSGGMTDTQYFGPGTRLTVL.

V gene TRBV18 combines with J gene TRBJ1-6; D may be TRBD1 (5 bases). The CDR3 length is 17 residues. CDR1 KGHSH and CDR2 LQKENI come from the germline V gene. V was cut by 1 base and J by 1 base, with 11 bases left in between. CDR3 protein: CASSPQGRRSYNSPLHF. The CDR3 DNA sequence: TGTGCCAGCTCACCACAGGGGAGGAGGTCCTATAATTCACCCCTCCACTTT. The variable domain in full, with the rest retrieved from reference TRBV18 and TRBJ1-6, is NAGVMQNPRHLVRRRGQEARLRCSPMKGHSHVYWYRQLPEEGLKFMVYLQKENIIDESGMPKERFSAEFPKEGPSILRIQQVVRGDSAAYFCASSPQGRRSYNSPLHFGNGTRLTVT.

This chain links TRBV3-1 (or the pseudogene TRBV3-2) with TRBJ2-5, with 13 bases fitting TRBD2. The V segment lost 4 bases and the J segment 5 bases; nucleotides outside the gene matches: 4. The CDR3 spans 15 residues. Per the germline V gene, CDR1 is LGHDT and CDR2 is YNNKEL (reference sequence). CDR3 amino acids: CASSLTSGGRETQYF. The DNA of the CDR3 is TGTGCCAGCAGCCTGACTAGCGGGGGGCGGGAGACCCAGTACTTC.

Comment on this clone: This same CDR3 is encoded by further DNA sequences in the sample. The chain uses TRBV18 and TRBJ1-5; possibly TRBD1 for D (5 bases). Deletions cut 1 base from V and 1 base from J, with 8 bases between. Germline values: CDR1 KGHSH, CDR2 LQKENI. CDR3 length equals 15 residues. CDR3 residues: CASSPLAGSNQPQHF. The CDR3 coding sequence is TGTGCCAGCTCACCACTCGCAGGGAGCAATCAGCCCCAGCATTTT.

The rearrangement links TRBV27 to TRBJ2-7; D is perhaps TRBD1 (6 bases). The CDR3 sequence is 13 residues long. CDR1 is MNHEY, CDR2 SMNVEV, per germline (reference sequence). Trimming cost V 6 bases and J 6 bases, with 15 bases left between them. The CDR3 sequence is CASRNLQGFEQYF. CDR3 coding DNA: TGTGCCAGCAGGAATTTACAGGGATTCGAGCAGTACTTC.

CDR3 sequence reads: CASSLSDTEAFF. The CDR3 DNA follows: TGTGCCAGCAGTTTATCGGACACTGAAGCTTTCTTT. This chain joins TRBV28 and TRBJ1-1; no reliable D call. The CDR3 spans 12 residues. Deletions cut 1 base from V and 3 bases from J, with 3 bases between. Germline CDR1 MDHEN, CDR2 SYDVKM.

V is TRBV7-3 and J is TRBJ2-1; 7 bases match TRBD1. The V gene end was trimmed by 4 bases and the J gene end by 11 bases; junction bases not matched to a gene: 5. This CDR3 has 12 amino acids. Germline CDR1 is SGHTA and CDR2 is FQGTGA. The CDR3 DNA follows: TGTGCCAGCAGCTCCCGACAGGGTCAGCAGTTCTTC. Translation gives CASSSRQGQQFF.

The chain combines TRBV23-1 with TRBJ2-4; tentatively, D is TRBD1 (5 bases). TRBV23-1 is given ORF status, its function remaining uncertain. V lost 8 bases and J lost 0, with 14 bases in between. CDR3 size: 15 residues. CDR3 loop: CASHRSGQAKNIQYF. CDR3 coding DNA: TGCGCCAGCCACCGATCAGGGCAAGCCAAAAACATTCAGTACTTC.

The genes are TRBV7-2 and TRBJ1-2; the match to TRBD1 covers 7 bases. The V gene's germline CDR1 is SGHTA and CDR2 FQGNSA. CDR3 length: 14 residues. The junction had 5 bases not matched to a gene; V was cut back by 1 base and J by 6 bases. This CDR3 reads CASSLGLQGHGYTF. DNA for the CDR3: TGTGCCAGCAGCTTAGGGCTACAGGGGCATGGCTACACCTTC.

This CDR3 reads CASSLKAGSQETQYF. The DNA of the CDR3 is TGTGCCAGCAGCTTGAAGGCGGGATCCCAAGAGACCCAGTACTTC. The chain links TRBV5-4 to TRBJ2-5, with D possibly TRBD2 on 6 matching bases. This CDR3 has 15 residues. The germline V gene has CDR1 SGHNT and CDR2 YYREEE (reference sequence). Trimming cost V 1 base and J 1 base, with 11 bases left between them.

The rearrangement links TRBV2 to TRBJ1-1; D perhaps matches TRBD1 (5 bases). Trimming cost V 11 bases and J 0 bases, with 13 bases left between them. The CDR3 totals 13 residues. CDR1 and CDR2 (germline): SNHLY, FYNNEI. Written as DNA, the CDR3 is TGTGCCGGAAAGACAGAGATGAACACTGAAGCTTTCTTT. Protein product: CAGKTEMNTEAFF.

The chain has TRBV6-2 or TRBV6-3 and TRBJ2-5, with TRBD1 as a possible D gene (5 bases). This CDR3 region has 15 residues. Germline lookup yields CDR1 MNHEY and CDR2 SVGEGT. Trimming left V 6 bases short and J 5 bases short, with 19 bases between. The CDR3 coding sequence is TGTGCCAGCAGCTCTTCCTATGGGGCCGTCGAGACCCAGTACTTC. Protein: CASSSSYGAVETQYF.

This clone has just one count. The chain couples TRBV11-2 to TRBJ1-1, with D possibly matching TRBD1 (6 bases). This CDR3 spans 13 amino acids. The germline gives CDR1 SGHAT, CDR2 FQNNGV. V lost 5 bases, J lost 5 bases, and 12 bases lay in between. This chain's CDR3 is CASSPGRGTEAFF. CDR3 DNA: TGTGCCAGCAGCCCCGGGAGGGGGACTGAAGCTTTCTTT.

Points on this clone: Additional DNA sequences in this sample encode the identical CDR3. The chain joins TRBV9 to TRBJ2-3; TRBD2 aligns across 7 bases. CDR1 and CDR2 (germline): SGDLS, YYNGEE. This CDR3 has 15 residues. V gave up 0 bases and J gave up 2 bases; unmatched junction bases: 3. The chain's CDR3 is CASSVAAGSTDTQYF. The CDR3, as DNA: TGTGCCAGCAGCGTAGCAGCGGGGTCCACAGATACGCAGTATTTT.

The chain recombines TRBV7-8 with TRBJ2-1; TRBD2 matches 12 bases. Germline values: CDR1 SGHVS, CDR2 FQNEAQ. Unmatched junction bases numbered 11, after V lost 3 bases and J lost 5 bases. CDR3 length equals 18 residues. CDR3 loop: CASSFWSGTSGSNNEQFF. The CDR3 region has the DNA TGTGCCAGCAGCTTCTGGTCCGGGACTAGCGGGTCCAACAATGAGCAGTTCTTC. Full variable domain (remainder filled in from reference TRBV7-8 and TRBJ2-1): GAGVSQSPRYKVAKRGQDVALRCDPISGHVSLFWYQQALGQGPEFLTYFQNEAQLDKSGLPSDRFFAERPEGSVSTLKIQRTQQEDSAVYLCASSFWSGTSGSNNEQFFGPGTRLTVL.

The chain uses TRBV29-1 and TRBJ2-5; D ambiguous. The CDR3 has 10 residues. Germline V gene data show CDR1 as SQVTM and CDR2 as ANQGSEA. Trimming stripped 6 bases from V and 5 bases from J, with 7 bases between. CDR3 nucleotide sequence: TGCAGCGTCCTAGAGGAGACCCAGTACTTC. This translates into CSVLEETQYF.

This sequence joins TRBV7-9 and TRBJ1-4; 9 bases fit TRBD1. The CDR3 runs to 15 residues. The ends lost 3 bases at V and 10 bases at J; junction bases unmatched: 9. The germline V gene has CDR1 SEHNR and CDR2 FQNEAQ (reference sequence). CDR3 protein: CASSLDGQGLGKLFF. CDR3 DNA sequence: TGTGCCAGCAGCTTGGATGGACAGGGGCTGGGAAAACTGTTTTTT.

This clone was seen once. V is TRBV7-9 and J is TRBJ1-2; TRBD1 matches at 8 bases. V lost 6 bases to trimming and J lost 6 bases; unmatched junction nucleotides: 9. Germline V gene lookup returns CDR1 SEHNR and CDR2 FQNEAQ (reference sequence). The length of the CDR3 is 14 residues. In DNA form, the CDR3 reads TGTGCCAGCAGTGGCCGGGACAGGACAGATGGCTACACCTTC. Translated: CASSGRDRTDGYTF. The complete variable domain, with remaining parts taken from reference TRBV7-9 and TRBJ1-2, reads DTGVSQNPRHKITKRGQNVTFRCDPISEHNRLYWYRQTLGQGPEFLTYFQNEAQLEKSRLLSDRFSAERPKGSFSTLEIQRTEQGDSAMYLCASSGRDRTDGYTFGSGTRLTVV.

The chain combines TRBV28 with TRBJ1-2, with 7 bases fitting TRBD1. The CDR3 loop spans 15 amino acids. In germline, CDR1 is MDHEN, CDR2 SYDVKM. The V segment lost 3 bases and the J segment 8 bases; nucleotides outside the gene matches: 12. Here the CDR3 reads CASSFPVRTGGGYTF. Written as DNA, the CDR3 is TGTGCCAGCAGTTTCCCCGTACGGACAGGTGGGGGCTACACCTTC.

This clone was counted only a few times. The rearrangement joins TRBV19 to TRBJ2-1; maybe TRBD1 (5 bases). Trimming took off 5 bases at V and 4 bases at J, with 9 bases between the two ends. There are 13 residues in the CDR3. Germline V gene lookup returns CDR1 LNHDA and CDR2 SQIVND (reference sequence). The CDR3 bases are TGTGCCAGTAGTTCGACAGTTTACAATGAGCAGTTCTTC. It specifies CASSSTVYNEQFF.

This clone was counted between two and nine times. In DNA, the CDR3 is TGTGCCAGCATCAAGACAGGGACGAACACTGAAGCTTTCTTT. This encodes CASIKTGTNTEAFF. This chain uses TRBV3-1 (or the pseudogene TRBV3-2) with TRBJ1-1; 7 bases are a match to TRBD1. The V gene's germline CDR1 is LGHDT and CDR2 YNNKEL (reference sequence). This CDR3 spans 14 amino acids. Losses at the gene ends were 7 bases for V and 1 base for J; bases not matched to a gene: 6.

The chain is built from TRBV19 and TRBJ1-6; 10 bases are shared with TRBD1. This CDR3 comprises 15 residues. V lost 8 bases, J lost 9 bases, and 10 bases stayed unmatched. Per the germline V gene, CDR1 is LNHDA and CDR2 is SQIVND (reference sequence). The CDR3 here is CASVFGTGASSPLHF. The DNA of the CDR3 is TGTGCCAGTGTGTTCGGGACAGGGGCGAGTTCACCCCTCCACTTT.

V is TRBV7-2 and J is TRBJ2-2; TRBD1 might be the D (5 bases). The germline V gene encodes CDR1 SGHTA and CDR2 FQGNSA. This CDR3 contains 16 residues. V gave up 1 base and J gave up 0 bases, with 9 bases separating them. As DNA, the CDR3 is TGTGCCAGCAGCTTAGTTCAGGGTTCGAACACCGGGGAGCTGTTTTTT. Amino acids: CASSLVQGSNTGELFF.

This clone was found once. The chain couples TRBV6-1 to TRBJ2-7; 7 bases fit TRBD1. The V and J ends lost 3 bases and 4 bases, in that order; junction bases with no gene match: 6. This CDR3 is built from 14 residues. Looked up from germline, CDR1 is MNHNS and CDR2 is SASEGT. CDR3 in amino acids: CASSDPRDSYEQYF. DNA of the CDR3: TGTGCCAGCAGTGACCCACGGGACAGTTACGAGCAGTACTTC.

The chain uses TRBV11-2 and TRBJ2-3, with D maybe TRBD2 (5 bases). This CDR3 contains 15 residues. Looked up from germline, CDR1 is SGHAT and CDR2 is FQNNGV. V was trimmed by 3 bases and J by 2 bases, leaving 12 bases between them. CDR3 coding DNA: TGTGCCAGCAGCTTGGAGCGGATGTCCACAGATACGCAGTATTTT. Translating gives CASSLERMSTDTQYF.